This T cell receptor beta chain was identified in a study of early T cells in non-severe SARS-CoV-2 infection. Attachment of unique molecular identifiers was made to individual cDNA molecules. TCRdb itself ran the 5' RACE reads through MiXCR, one entry per CDR3 protein. The sample contains tens of thousands of distinct CDR3 sequences, approximately 5.3% of which appear only once. CDR1 is DFQATT, CDR2 SNEGSKA, per germline (reference sequence). The CDR3 covers 13 residues. The germline V and J ends were trimmed by 6 bases and 5 bases, with 14 bases remaining between them. This clonotype is medium-sized in the sample.

Sequencing input: whole blood. The chain joins TRBV20-1 to TRBJ2-1; D ambiguous. The sequence came from an adult who was a healthcare worker with PCR-confirmed SARS-CoV-2 infection or an uninfected control (not recorded which). Here the CDR3 reads CSAPRPSDNEQFF. The DNA for the CDR3 is TGCAGTGCCCCAAGGCCTTCGGACAATGAGCAGTTCTTC.